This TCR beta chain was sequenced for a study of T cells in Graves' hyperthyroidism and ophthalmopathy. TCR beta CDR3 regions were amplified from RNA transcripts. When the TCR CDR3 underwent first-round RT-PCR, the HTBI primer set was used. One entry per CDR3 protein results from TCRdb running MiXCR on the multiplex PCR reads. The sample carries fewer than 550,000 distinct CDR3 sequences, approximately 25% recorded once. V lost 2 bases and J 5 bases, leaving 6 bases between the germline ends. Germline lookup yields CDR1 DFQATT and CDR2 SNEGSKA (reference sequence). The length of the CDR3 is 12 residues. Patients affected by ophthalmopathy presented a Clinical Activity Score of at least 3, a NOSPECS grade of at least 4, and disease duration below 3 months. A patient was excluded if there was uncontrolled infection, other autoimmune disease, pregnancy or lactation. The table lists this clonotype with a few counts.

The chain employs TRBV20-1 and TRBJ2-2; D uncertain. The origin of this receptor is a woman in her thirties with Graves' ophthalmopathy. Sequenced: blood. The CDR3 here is CSARTDTGELFF. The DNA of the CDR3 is TGCAGTGCTAGAACGGATACCGGGGAGCTGTTTTTT.